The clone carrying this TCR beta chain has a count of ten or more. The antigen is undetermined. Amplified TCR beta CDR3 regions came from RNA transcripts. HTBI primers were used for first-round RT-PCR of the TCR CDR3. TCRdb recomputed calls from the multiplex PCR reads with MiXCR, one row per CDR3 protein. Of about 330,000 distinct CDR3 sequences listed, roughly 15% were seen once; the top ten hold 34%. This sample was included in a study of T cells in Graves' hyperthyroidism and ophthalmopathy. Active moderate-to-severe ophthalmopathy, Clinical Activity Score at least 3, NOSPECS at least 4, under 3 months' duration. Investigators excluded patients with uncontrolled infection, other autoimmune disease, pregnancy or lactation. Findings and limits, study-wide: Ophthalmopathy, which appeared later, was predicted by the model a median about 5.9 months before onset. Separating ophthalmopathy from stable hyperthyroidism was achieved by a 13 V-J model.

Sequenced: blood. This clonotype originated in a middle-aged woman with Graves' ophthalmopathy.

The CDR3 protein is CASSVGLAGELFF. The CDR3 bases are TGTGCCAGCAGTGTCGGTCTGGCTGGGGAGCTGTTTTTT. The chain employs TRBV2 and TRBJ2-2; no reliable D call. Looked up from germline, CDR1 is SNHLY and CDR2 is FYNNEI. Trimming pared 4 bases from V and 8 bases from J, leaving 11 bases between. This CDR3 spans 13 amino acids.